This T cell receptor (beta chain) is drawn from a study of cytomegalovirus exposure and HLA in healthy donors. Whole-study findings and limits: For cytomegalovirus status, the classifier reportedly gave diagnoses with high specificity and sensitivity.

This clone was seen just once. The antigen remains unidentified. Sequencing was performed with immunoSEQ multiplex PCR; in TCRdb, only in-frame clones are kept and a portion is missing. The sample shows about 68,000 clones, over 80% of them seen only once. After removal of 2 bases from V and 0 bases from J, the junction contained 3 bases not matched to a gene. Germline CDR1 and CDR2: MNHEY and SMNVEV (reference sequence). The CDR3 totals 15 residues. Sample: PBMCs. The V and J genes are TRBV27 and TRBJ2-7, with 8 nucleotides matching TRBD2. The TCR originated in a man aged 18 to 29 in good health and CMV-seronegative. The CDR3 nucleotides read TGTGCCAGCAGTTTACGTAGCGGGGCCTCCTACGAGCAGTACTTC. Amino acid sequence: CASSLRSGASYEQYF.